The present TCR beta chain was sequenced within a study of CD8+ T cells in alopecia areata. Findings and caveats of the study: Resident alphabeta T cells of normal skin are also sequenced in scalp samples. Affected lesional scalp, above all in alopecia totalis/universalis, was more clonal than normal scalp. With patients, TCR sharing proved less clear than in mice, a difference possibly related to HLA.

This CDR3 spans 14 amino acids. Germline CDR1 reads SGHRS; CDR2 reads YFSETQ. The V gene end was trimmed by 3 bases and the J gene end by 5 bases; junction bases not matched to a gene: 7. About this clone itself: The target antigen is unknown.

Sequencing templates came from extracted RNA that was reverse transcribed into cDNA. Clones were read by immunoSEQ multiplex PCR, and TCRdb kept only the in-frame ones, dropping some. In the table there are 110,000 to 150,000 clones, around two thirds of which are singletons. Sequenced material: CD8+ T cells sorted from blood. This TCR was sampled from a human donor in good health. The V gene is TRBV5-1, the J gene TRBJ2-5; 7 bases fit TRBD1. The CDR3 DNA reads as TGCGCCAGCAGCTGGACAGGACTGTCGGAGACCCAGTACTTC. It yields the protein CASSWTGLSETQYF.